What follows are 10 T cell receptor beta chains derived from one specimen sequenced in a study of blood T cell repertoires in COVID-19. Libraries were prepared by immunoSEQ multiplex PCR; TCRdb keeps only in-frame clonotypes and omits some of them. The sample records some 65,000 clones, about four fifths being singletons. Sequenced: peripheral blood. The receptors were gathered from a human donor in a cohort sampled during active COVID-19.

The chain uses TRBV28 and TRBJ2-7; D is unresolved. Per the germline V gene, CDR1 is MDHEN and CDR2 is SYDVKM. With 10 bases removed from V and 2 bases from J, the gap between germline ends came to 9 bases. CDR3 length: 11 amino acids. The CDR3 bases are TGTGCCACGATGGTAGCCTACGAGCAGTACTTC. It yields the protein CATMVAYEQYF.

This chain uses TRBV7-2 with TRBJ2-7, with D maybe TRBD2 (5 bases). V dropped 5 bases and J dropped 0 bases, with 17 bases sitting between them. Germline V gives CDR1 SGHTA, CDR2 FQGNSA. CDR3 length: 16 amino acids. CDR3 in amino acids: CASSPQSGKSSYEQYF. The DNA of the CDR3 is TGTGCCAGCAGCCCCCAATCCGGGAAGAGCTCCTACGAGCAGTACTTC. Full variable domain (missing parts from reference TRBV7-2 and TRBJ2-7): GAGVSQSPSNKVTEKGKDVELRCDPISGHTALYWYRQSLGQGLEFLIYFQGNSAPDKSGLPSDRFSAERTGGSVSTLTIQRTQQEDSAVYLCASSPQSGKSSYEQYFGPGTRLTVT.

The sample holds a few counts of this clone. DNA for the CDR3: TGTGCCAGCAGCAAAAACAGGGCTCAGCCCCAGCATTTT. It is translated as CASSKNRAQPQHF. The chain carries TRBV13 and TRBJ1-5; D is possibly TRBD1 (6 bases). Trimming took 5 bases from V and 6 from J, leaving 11 bases between them. Looked up from germline, CDR1 is PRHDT and CDR2 is FYEKMQ (reference sequence). CDR3 size: 13 residues. The variable domain in full, with the rest retrieved from reference TRBV13 and TRBJ1-5, is AAGVIQSPRHLIKEKRETATLKCYPIPRHDTVYWYQQGPGQDPQFLISFYEKMQSDKGSIPDRFSAQQFSDYHSELNMSSLELGDSALYFCASSKNRAQPQHFGDGTRLSIL.

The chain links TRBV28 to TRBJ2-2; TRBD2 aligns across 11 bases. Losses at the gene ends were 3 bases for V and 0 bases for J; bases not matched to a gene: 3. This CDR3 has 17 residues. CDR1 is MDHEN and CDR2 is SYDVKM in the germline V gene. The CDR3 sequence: CASSLTSGVANTGELFF. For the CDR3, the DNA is TGTGCCAGCAGTTTGACTAGCGGGGTGGCGAACACCGGGGAGCTGTTTTTT. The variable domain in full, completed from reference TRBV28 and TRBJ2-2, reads DVKVTQSSRYLVKRTGEKVFLECVQDMDHENMFWYRQDPGLGLRLIYFSYDVKMKEKGDIPEGYSVSREKKERFSLILESASTNQTSMYLCASSLTSGVANTGELFFGEGSRLTVL.

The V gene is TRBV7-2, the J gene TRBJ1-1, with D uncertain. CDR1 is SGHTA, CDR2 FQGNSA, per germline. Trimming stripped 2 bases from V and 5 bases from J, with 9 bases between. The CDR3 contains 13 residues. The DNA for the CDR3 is TGTGCCAGCAGCTTATTTCGCGGGACTGAAGCTTTCTTT. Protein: CASSLFRGTEAFF.

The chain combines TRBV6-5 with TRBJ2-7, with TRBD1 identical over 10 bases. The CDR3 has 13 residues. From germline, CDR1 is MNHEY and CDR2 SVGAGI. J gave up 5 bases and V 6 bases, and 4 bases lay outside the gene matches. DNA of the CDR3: TGTGCCAGCAGACCGACAGGGGGCCACGAGCAGTACTTC. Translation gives CASRPTGGHEQYF.

The CDR3 DNA sequence: TGTGCCAGCAGCGTAAGGGGAACAGGGGATGGAAACACCATATATTTT. Translation: CASSVRGTGDGNTIYF. The chain couples TRBV9 to TRBJ1-3, with 7 bases identical to TRBD1. Trimming removed 1 base from V and 3 bases from J; junction bases left unmatched: 7. CDR1 and CDR2 from the germline V gene are SGDLS and YYNGEE. The CDR3 runs to 16 residues.

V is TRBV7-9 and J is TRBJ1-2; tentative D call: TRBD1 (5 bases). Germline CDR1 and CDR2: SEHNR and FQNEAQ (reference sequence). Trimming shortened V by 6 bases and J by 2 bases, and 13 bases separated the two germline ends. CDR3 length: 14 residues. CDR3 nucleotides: TGTGCCAGCAGTCAGCTGTCAGGGAACTATGGCTACACCTTC. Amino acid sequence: CASSQLSGNYGYTF.

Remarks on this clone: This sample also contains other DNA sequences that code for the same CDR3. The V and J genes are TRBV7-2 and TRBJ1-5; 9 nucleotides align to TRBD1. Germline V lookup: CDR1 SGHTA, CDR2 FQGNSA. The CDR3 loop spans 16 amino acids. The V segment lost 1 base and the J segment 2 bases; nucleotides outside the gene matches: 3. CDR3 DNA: TGTGCCAGCAGCTTAGGCACAGGGGGCGGCAATCAGCCCCAGCATTTT. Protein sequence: CASSLGTGGGNQPQHF.

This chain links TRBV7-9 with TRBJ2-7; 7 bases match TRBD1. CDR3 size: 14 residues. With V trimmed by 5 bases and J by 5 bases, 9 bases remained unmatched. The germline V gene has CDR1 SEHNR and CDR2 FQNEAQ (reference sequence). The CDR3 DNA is TGTGCCAGCAGCCTGACGACAGGGCAGCACGAGCAGTACTTC. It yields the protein CASSLTTGQHEQYF.